These T cell receptor beta chains were read from a single sample in a study of blood T cell repertoires in COVID-19. This table comes from immunoSEQ multiplex PCR, and its TCRdb copy is limited to in-frame clones, with some not included. The sample lists some 110,000 clones; more than 80% were seen once. Sequencing input: peripheral blood. The source of these receptors is a man in his forties or fifties with acute or convalescent COVID-19. The CDR3 runs from the conserved cysteine through the conserved F or W. Fields, in order: V gene, clone size, D gene, J gene, CDR3 protein, CDR3 DNA. D genes are given only for firm matches. Size is omitted from some rows. Given values are once, few, many or a class for expanded clones.

TRBV5-1	.	.	TRBJ2-7	CASSSSVMSSYEQYF	TGCGCCAGCAGCTCGTCGGTTATGAGCTCCTACGAGCAGTACTTC
TRBV3-1/TRBV3-2	few	.	TRBJ1-1	CASSQALNTEAFF	TGTGCCAGCAGCCAGGCTTTGAACACTGAAGCTTTCTTT
TRBV12-3/TRBV12-4	.	.	TRBJ2-3	CASSLVGDTQYF	TGTGCCAGCAGTTTGGTCGGAGATACGCAGTATTTT
TRBV5-1	.	.	TRBJ2-7	CASSPEASDSTYEQYF	TGCGCCAGCAGCCCCGAGGCTTCGGATTCAACTTACGAGCAGTACTTC
TRBV5-1	.	.	TRBJ2-2	CASSLEGTPGELFF	TGCGCCAGCAGCTTGGAGGGGACTCCCGGGGAGCTGTTTTTT
TRBV19	.	TRBD1	TRBJ2-7	CASSLTGAYEQYF	TGTGCCAGTAGCTTAACAGGGGCCTACGAGCAGTACTTC
TRBV25-1	.	.	TRBJ2-2	CASSVKNTGELFF	TGTGCCAGCAGCGTTAAGAACACCGGGGAGCTGTTTTTT
TRBV10-3	.	.	TRBJ2-1	CAIVPGPGNNEQFF	TGTGCCATCGTACCAGGGCCCGGAAACAATGAGCAGTTCTTC
TRBV2	.	TRBD2	TRBJ2-3	CASSRGLAGSTDTQYF	TGTGCCAGCAGCAGAGGACTAGCGGGATCCACAGATACGCAGTATTTT
TRBV5-1	once	.	TRBJ2-5	CASSLAGQLQETQYF	TGCGCCAGCAGCTTGGCCGGACAGTTACAAGAGACCCAGTACTTC
TRBV3-1/TRBV3-2	.	.	TRBJ1-1	CASSRSTEAFF	TGTGCCAGCAGCCGGAGCACTGAAGCTTTCTTT
TRBV4-2	.	.	TRBJ1-1	CASPTPGENTEAFF	TGTGCCAGCCCTACCCCAGGGGAGAACACTGAAGCTTTCTTT
TRBV19	.	.	TRBJ2-1	CASSRGASGSYNEQFF	TGTGCCAGTAGTAGGGGGGCTAGCGGCTCCTACAATGAGCAGTTCTTC
TRBV23-1	.	.	TRBJ2-4	CASSLDSALPFLAKNIQYF	TGCGCCAGCAGCCTTGACAGCGCACTACCCTTTTTAGCCAAAAACATTCAGTACTTC
TRBV3-1/TRBV3-2	.	TRBD2	TRBJ2-2	CASSQEGGWTGELFF	TGTGCCAGCAGCCAAGAGGGGGGGTGGACCGGGGAGCTGTTTTTT
TRBV2	.	.	TRBJ2-5	CASSKDKFYQETQYF	TGTGCCAGCAGTAAGGACAAATTTTACCAAGAGACCCAGTACTTC
TRBV12-3/TRBV12-4	.	.	TRBJ2-1	CASSLGGTREQFF	TGTGCCAGCAGTTTGGGGGGAACAAGGGAGCAGTTCTTC
TRBV6-6	.	.	TRBJ2-7	CASSYSDTITYEQYF	TGTGCCAGCAGTTACTCTGACACAATCACCTACGAGCAGTACTTC
TRBV6-1	.	.	TRBJ1-1	CASSEWGGVSEAFF	TGTGCCAGCAGTGAATGGGGAGGGGTATCTGAAGCTTTCTTT
TRBV7-9	.	.	TRBJ1-4	CASSSQDPREKLFF	TGTGCCAGCAGCTCACAGGACCCTCGCGAAAAACTGTTTTTT
TRBV6-5	once	.	TRBJ2-7	CASSPRQGLTYEQYF	TGTGCCAGCAGTCCGCGACAGGGACTTACCTACGAGCAGTACTTC
TRBV27	.	TRBD1	TRBJ1-1	CASSSPQVGGSPEAFF	TGTGCCAGCAGTTCACCCCAAGTAGGGGGCTCCCCTGAAGCTTTCTTT
TRBV3-1/TRBV3-2	.	.	TRBJ1-2	CASSTGGNGYTF	TGTGCCAGCAGCACAGGTGGCAATGGCTACACCTTC
TRBV15	.	TRBD2	TRBJ2-5	CATSRQVSGGALVTQYF	TGTGCCACCAGCAGACAAGTTAGCGGGGGGGCCCTCGTGACCCAGTACTTC
TRBV30	.	TRBD1	TRBJ1-6	CAWSAQGWNSPLHF	TGTGCCTGGAGTGCACAGGGGTGGAATTCACCCCTCCACTTT
TRBV15	.	.	TRBJ2-4	CATSRGQIRTF	TGTGCCACCAGCAGAGGACAGATTAGGACGTTC
TRBV19	.	.	TRBJ2-7	CASSINAQGIHEQYF	TGTGCCAGTAGTATAAATGCCCAGGGGATCCACGAGCAGTACTTC
TRBV18	.	.	TRBJ2-4	CASSPRRGMPDIQYF	TGTGCCAGCTCACCAAGGAGAGGGATGCCGGACATTCAGTACTTC
TRBV11-2	.	.	TRBJ2-5	CASSLLPETQYF	TGTGCCAGCAGCTTACTCCCGGAGACCCAGTACTTC
TRBV6-5	.	TRBD2	TRBJ2-1	CASRRVAGAYNEQFF	TGTGCCAGCCGCCGGGTAGCGGGAGCCTACAATGAGCAGTTCTTC
TRBV12-3/TRBV12-4	many	.	TRBJ2-2	CASRGSGELFF	TGTGCCAGCCGGGGATCCGGGGAGCTGTTTTTT
TRBV30	.	.	TRBJ1-1	CAWNRDGRRDTEAFF	TGTGCCTGGAACCGGGACGGCCGGAGGGACACTGAAGCTTTCTTT
TRBV19	.	TRBD1	TRBJ2-7	CASSVDRGYEQYF	TGTGCCAGTAGTGTCGACAGGGGGTACGAGCAGTACTTC
TRBV7-2	few	.	TRBJ1-3	CASSLETYSGNTIYF	TGTGCCAGCAGCTTAGAGACTTACTCTGGAAACACCATATATTTT
TRBV20-1	few	.	TRBJ1-5	CSASLSLKNIQPQHF	TGCAGTGCTAGTCTGTCCCTGAAGAACATTCAGCCCCAGCATTTT
TRBV4-2	.	.	TRBJ1-5	CASSSARWQPQHF	TGTGCCAGCAGCTCCGCCAGATGGCAGCCCCAGCATTTT
TRBV7-6	once	.	TRBJ1-1	CASSLGLGLSTEAFF	TGTGCCAGCAGCTTAGGCCTGGGGCTAAGCACTGAAGCTTTCTTT
TRBV6-5	.	TRBD2	TRBJ2-5	CASSYWGTSVQETQYF	TGTGCCAGCAGTTACTGGGGGACTAGCGTACAAGAGACCCAGTACTTC
TRBV27	.	.	TRBJ2-7	CASSVEGPPSSYEQYF	TGTGCCAGCAGTGTGGAGGGGCCCCCGAGCTCCTACGAGCAGTACTTC
TRBV6-6	.	.	TRBJ1-2	CASSSSNYGYTF	TGTGCCAGCAGTTCGAGTAACTATGGCTACACCTTC
TRBV5-5	.	.	TRBJ2-4	CASSLQPTGNIQYF	TGTGCCAGCAGCTTGCAGCCAACAGGAAACATTCAGTACTTC
TRBV6-1	.	.	TRBJ1-2	CASSELGGANYGYTF	TGTGCCAGCAGTGAATTGGGGGGTGCGAACTATGGCTACACCTTC
TRBV7-8	.	TRBD1	TRBJ2-5	CASSFHPKTTGTGVEETQYF	TGTGCCAGCAGCTTCCACCCAAAAACGACCGGGACAGGGGTTGAAGAGACCCAGTACTTC
TRBV9	.	TRBD1	TRBJ2-7	CASSPRDRTHEQYF	TGTGCCAGCAGCCCTCGGGACAGAACCCACGAGCAGTACTTC
TRBV2	.	TRBD1	TRBJ1-4	CASSEWTGVLFEKLFF	TGTGCCAGCAGTGAATGGACAGGGGTTTTATTTGAAAAACTGTTTTTT
TRBV6-5	once	TRBD2	TRBJ2-7	CASGLAGGPNEQYF	TGTGCCAGCGGTCTAGCGGGAGGGCCTAACGAGCAGTACTTC
TRBV5-1	.	TRBD2	TRBJ2-3	CASSRTGTSGSTDTQYF	TGCGCCAGCAGCAGAACCGGGACTAGCGGGTCCACAGATACGCAGTATTTT
TRBV7-9	.	.	TRBJ1-4	CASSPSGGVNEKLFF	TGTGCCAGCAGCCCTAGTGGAGGGGTTAATGAAAAACTGTTTTTT
TRBV5-1	.	.	TRBJ1-2	CASSELQFQGYGYTF	TGCGCCAGCAGCGAACTCCAATTTCAGGGATATGGCTACACCTTC
TRBV30	few	.	TRBJ1-2	CAWSLFGQPYGYTF	TGTGCCTGGAGTCTATTCGGACAGCCCTATGGCTACACCTTC
TRBV7-9	.	.	TRBJ2-7	CASSLGEARRYNEQYF	TGTGCCAGCAGCTTAGGTGAGGCTAGGAGGTATAACGAGCAGTACTTC
TRBV18	.	TRBD1	TRBJ2-5	CASSTRQGAQETQYF	TGTGCCAGCTCAACCCGACAGGGGGCCCAAGAGACCCAGTACTTC
TRBV5-6	.	.	TRBJ1-1	CASSLSGGSVAFF	TGTGCCAGCAGCTTGTCTGGGGGCTCGGTGGCTTTCTTT
TRBV9	once	.	TRBJ1-1	CASSNAGATEAFF	TGTGCCAGCAGCAACGCAGGGGCAACTGAAGCTTTCTTT
TRBV6-5	.	.	TRBJ1-2	CASRQDNYGYTF	TGTGCCAGCCGACAGGATAACTATGGCTACACCTTC
TRBV6-1	.	.	TRBJ2-5	CASSEQFRETQYF	TGTGCCAGCAGTGAACAGTTCCGAGAGACCCAGTACTTC
TRBV4-1	.	.	TRBJ1-5	CASSQDPPGQSNQPQHF	TGCGCCAGCAGCCAGGATCCCCCGGGACAAAGCAATCAGCCCCAGCATTTT
TRBV7-2	.	TRBD1	TRBJ1-1	CASSSGQGSNTEAFF	TGTGCCAGCAGCTCTGGACAGGGCTCAAACACTGAAGCTTTCTTT
TRBV6-2/TRBV6-3	.	.	TRBJ1-5	CASSDRGRNQPQHF	TGTGCCAGCAGTGACCGAGGGAGGAATCAGCCCCAGCATTTT
TRBV4-3	.	.	TRBJ1-5	CASSQDLSRVGQPQHF	TGCGCCAGCAGCCAAGATCTATCCAGGGTGGGACAGCCCCAGCATTTT